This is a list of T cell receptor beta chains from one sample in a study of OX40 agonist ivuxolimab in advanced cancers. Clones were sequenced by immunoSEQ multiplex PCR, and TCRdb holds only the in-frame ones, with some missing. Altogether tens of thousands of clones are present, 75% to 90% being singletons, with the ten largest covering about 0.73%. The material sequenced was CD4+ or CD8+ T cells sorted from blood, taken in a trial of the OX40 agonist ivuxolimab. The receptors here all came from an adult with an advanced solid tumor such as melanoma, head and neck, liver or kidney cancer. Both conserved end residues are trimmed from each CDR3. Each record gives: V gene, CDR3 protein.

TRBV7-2,ASSFGQSSYNSPLH
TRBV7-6,ASSRQGNYEQY
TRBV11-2,ASSFDPSNQPQH
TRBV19,ASSSGGVVNNEQF
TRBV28,ASSPWDRVSSPLH
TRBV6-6,ASSYSGARTEAF
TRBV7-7,ASSLSPGRLETQY
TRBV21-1,ASRGTGVSY
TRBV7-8,ASRPRGNYGYT
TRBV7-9,ASSLQQGPPLH
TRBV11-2,ASSPANVGLGQPQH
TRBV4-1,ASSPVGTGVTSGGGTDTQY
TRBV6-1,ASSETLFLVLAI
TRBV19,ASSTYREGEAF
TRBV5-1,ASSPWTDYGYT
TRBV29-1,SVDDIWDSSGNTIY
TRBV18,ASSGLAGTGELF
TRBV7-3,ASSKRRGETQY
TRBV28,ASGVENQPQH
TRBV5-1,ASSQTGDQQETQY
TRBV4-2,ASSQDNRGNTEAF
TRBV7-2,ASSFTSGATDTQY
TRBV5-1,ASRLAPSGGYQETQY
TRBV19,ASSRRLASDTQY
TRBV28,ASSLGQRDEQF
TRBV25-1,ASSENMASHEQY
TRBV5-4,ASSSQGPGGEKLF
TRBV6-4,ASSQGAGTEAF
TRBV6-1,ASSPQGAGETQY
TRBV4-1,ASAQLLAKNIQY
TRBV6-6,ASSPSRDGLEDTIY
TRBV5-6,ASSPDTSRDIQY
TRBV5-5,ASSPEGTGGEKLF
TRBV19,ASSRVQRDRENGYT
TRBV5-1,ASSLQGRSYEQY
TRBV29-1,SVAGWTEAF
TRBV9,ASSPQTAVYEQY